Each of the 5 T cell receptor beta chains below was sequenced from the same sample in a study of blood T cell repertoires in COVID-19 (dated by TCRdb to 2020 to 2022). The method was the immunoSEQ multiplex PCR assay. TCRdb holds this immuneACCESS table with in-frame rearrangements only. Some clones are missing; in checked studies, unresolved V genes explain under half, and the rest has no known cause. This sample gives approximately 27,000 clones in total; about four fifths of them show up just once. Over 60% of the sample is taken by the ten largest. Sample: peripheral blood. These receptors were obtained from a man between 65 and 80 years old with acute or convalescent COVID-19.

The V call is TRBV19, the J call TRBJ2-3; weak D call: TRBD1 (5 bases). The CDR3 extends over 19 amino acids. Deletions cut 6 bases from V and 0 bases from J, with 25 bases between. Germline V gene lookup returns CDR1 LNHDA and CDR2 SQIVND (reference sequence). The CDR3 reads CASSLVGPLGVSSTDTQYF. CDR3 bases: TGTGCCAGTAGCCTCGTGGGGCCCTTAGGAGTATCTAGCACAGATACGCAGTATTTT. The whole variable domain, filled in from reference TRBV19 and TRBJ2-3, reads DGGITQSPKYLFRKEGQNVTLSCEQNLNHDAMYWYRQDPGQGLRLIYYSQIVNDFQKGDIAEGYSVSREKKESFPLTVTSAQKNPTAFYLCASSLVGPLGVSSTDTQYFGPGTRLTVL.

The chain uses TRBV7-9 and TRBJ1-2; no clear D. CDR3 length: 14 amino acids. Germline V gene lookup returns CDR1 SEHNR and CDR2 FQNEAQ (reference sequence). V dropped 1 base and J dropped 8 bases, with 14 bases sitting between them. CDR3 in amino acids: CASSLEGGVRGYTF. The CDR3 coding sequence is TGTGCCAGCAGCTTAGAAGGCGGGGTTCGAGGCTACACCTTC.

CDR3 bases: TGTGCCAGCAGAACGGGGACAGCGAACACCGGGGAGCTGTTTTTT. It is translated as CASRTGTANTGELFF. J is TRBJ2-2 and V is TRBV9; TRBD1 matches at 7 bases. CDR3 size: 15 residues. V gave up 5 bases and J gave up 0 bases; unmatched junction bases: 4. Germline assignment: CDR1 SGDLS and CDR2 YYNGEE. Filled out from reference TRBV9 and TRBJ2-2, the complete variable domain reads DSGVTQTPKHLITATGQRVTLRCSPRSGDLSVYWYQQSLDQGLQFLIQYYNGEERAKGNILERFSAQQFPDLHSELNLSSLELGDSALYFCASRTGTANTGELFFGEGSRLTVL.

V and J are TRBV6-5 and TRBJ1-1, with D possibly matching TRBD1 (6 bases). The CDR3 covers 13 residues. Germline V gene lookup returns CDR1 MNHEY and CDR2 SVGAGI. V was shortened by 4 bases and J by 1 base, with 7 bases between the two germline ends. The CDR3 reads CASSSTGNTEAFF. The DNA of the CDR3 is TGTGCCAGCAGTTCGACAGGGAACACTGAAGCTTTCTTT.

In this sample, this clone turned up a few times. The chain recombines TRBV5-1 with TRBJ1-2, with 8 positions matching TRBD1. V was clipped by 2 bases and J by 4 bases; unmatched bases: 1. CDR1 is SGHRS, CDR2 YFSETQ, per germline. This CDR3 comprises 13 residues. CDR3 loop: CASSFGQGYGYTF. CDR3 nucleotides: TGCGCCAGCAGCTTTGGACAGGGCTATGGCTACACCTTC. Full variable domain (rest looked up from reference TRBV5-1 and TRBJ1-2): KAGVTQTPRYLIKTRGQQVTLSCSPISGHRSVSWYQQTPGQGLQFLFEYFSETQRNKGNFPGRFSGRQFSNSRSEMNVSTLELGDSALYLCASSFGQGYGYTFGSGTRLTVV.